This T cell receptor beta chain was found in a study of CD8 T cells in ankylosing spondylitis. Study-wide results and caveats: There was a TCR beta motif, made of several highly homologous variants, that appeared characteristic of ankylosing spondylitis blood.

MiXCR was run by TCRdb on the 5' RACE reads, yielding one entry per CDR3 protein. The top ten clones hold more than 13% of a sample with some 220,000 distinct CDR3 sequences, 7.3% of them seen once. This clonotype was picked up a small number of times. Its antigen remains unidentified. There are 8 residues in the CDR3. Trimming removed 8 bases at V and 14 bases at J, with 6 bases between. Germline assignment: CDR1 LNHDA and CDR2 SQIVND (reference sequence). The V gene is TRBV19, the J gene TRBJ1-4; the D is unclear. The source material was blood, either unsorted or a sorted T cell fraction (not recorded which). The TCR sequence derives from a male donor with ankylosing spondylitis. CDR3 protein: CASPRLFF. Written as DNA, the CDR3 is TGTGCCAGTCCTCGTCTGTTTTTT.